The 23 T cell receptor beta chains given below trace back to one sample, sequenced in a study of T cell repertoires in aging, cancer and after chemotherapy. Peripheral blood genomic DNA, not sorted cells or RNA, was the template. Rearranged V-D-J TRB sequences were amplified with a mixed TRB-A/B primer pool. TCRdb re-called the multiplex PCR reads with MiXCR, one entry per CDR3 protein. The top ten hold about 7% of the sample, which has roughly 6,600 distinct CDR3 sequences, 25% to 30% seen once. Sequencing used blood. These receptors originate from a human donor in good health.

This rearrangement joins TRBV12-3 or TRBV12-4 to TRBJ2-3, with D tentatively TRBD1 (6 bases). The ends were cut back, 5 bases at V and 6 bases at J, with 27 bases in the middle. This CDR3 is 18 amino acids long. CDR3 nucleotide sequence: TGTGCCAGCAGTGATTTTCTAGGACAGCATACCCCCTGGGATACGCAGTATTTT. It codes for CASSDFLGQHTPWDTQYF.

CDR3 sequence (DNA): TGCAGTGCTAGAGGTAAACAAGAGACCCAGTACTTC. Protein: CSARGKQETQYF. The chain recombines TRBV20-1 with TRBJ2-4; D call uncertain. Matching the DNA end better, TRBJ2-5 makes the J call doubtful. Germline V gene lookup returns CDR1 DFQATT and CDR2 SNEGSKA (reference sequence). The CDR3 has 12 residues.

V usage is TRBV6-5 and J usage is TRBJ1-1; 9 bases match TRBD1. CDR3 length: 14 amino acids. V shed 4 bases, J shed 5 bases, and the junction held 5 bases outside the gene matches. Germline CDR1 MNHEY, CDR2 SVGAGI. CDR3 nucleotides: TGTGCCAGCAGTTTGATGGGACAGGGTACTGAAGCTTTCTTT. As protein: CASSLMGQGTEAFF.

Concerning this clonotype itself: The CDR3 carries no conserved terminal phenylalanine or tryptophan, so it likely arises from a read error. The rearrangement uses TRBV29-1 and TRBJ1-1, with TRBD1 identical over 7 bases. CDR1 is SQVTM and CDR2 is ANQGSEA in the germline V gene. V was clipped by 2 bases and J by 2 bases; unmatched bases: 14. The CDR3 is 17 residues long. The DNA for the CDR3 is TGCAGCGTTGAATTAGTATGGGGACAGACATACAACACTGAAGCTTTCTTA. This codes for CSVELVWGQTYNTEAFL.

The V gene is TRBV20-1, the J gene TRBJ1-4; a possible D gene is TRBD1 (6 bases). Trimming shortened V by 2 bases and J by 12 bases, and 10 bases separated the two germline ends. In germline, CDR1 is DFQATT, CDR2 SNEGSKA (reference sequence). CDR3 size: 11 residues. The CDR3 reads CSARQGKELFF. The DNA of the CDR3 is TGCAGTGCTAGACAGGGGAAGGAACTGTTTTTT.

This clonotype is medium-sized. The rearrangement links TRBV5-4 to TRBJ2-2; D is unclear. Germline CDR1 and CDR2: SGHNT and YYREEE (reference sequence). This CDR3 spans 13 amino acids. V shed 2 bases and J shed 6 bases, with 8 bases lying between them. In nucleotides, the CDR3 is TGTGCCAGCAGCTTTAGCCTTTCCGGGGAGCTGTTTTTT. As protein: CASSFSLSGELFF.

This clonotype is classed as medium-sized. The chain uses TRBV27 and TRBJ1-4; 7 bases agree with TRBD1. Germline assignment: CDR1 MNHEY and CDR2 SMNVEV (reference sequence). CDR3 length: 15 amino acids. V shed 5 bases, J shed 4 bases, and the junction held 7 bases outside the gene matches. This chain's CDR3 is CASSPRGLVNEKLFF. The CDR3 nucleotides are TGTGCCAGCAGTCCGAGGGGGCTGGTTAATGAAAAACTGTTTTTT.

The CDR3 sequence: CGGVADGTDTQYF. CDR3 in DNA: TGCGGGGGCGTGGCGGACGGCACAGATACGCAGTATTTT. V gene TRBV20-1 combines with J gene TRBJ2-3; weak D call: TRBD1 (6 bases). This CDR3 has 13 residues. The germline V gene has CDR1 DFQATT and CDR2 SNEGSKA (reference sequence).

This clonotype is deemed medium-sized (0.01 to 0.1%). The chain uses TRBV19 and TRBJ2-5, with D perhaps matching TRBD1 or TRBD2 (5 bases each). Trimming pared 5 bases from V and 5 bases from J, leaving 21 bases between. The CDR3 loop spans 16 amino acids. The germline V gene encodes CDR1 LNHDA and CDR2 SQIVND (reference sequence). In DNA, the CDR3 is TGTGCCAGTAGTGAAGGGCCGGGACCGGTTGGGGAGACCCAGTACTTC. Translation gives CASSEGPGPVGETQYF.

In regard to this clonotype: A read error may be the cause here, since a much bigger clone is one base away. This chain links TRBV19 with TRBJ2-5; 10 nucleotides align to TRBD1. CDR1 and CDR2 (germline): LNHDA, SQIVND (reference sequence). This CDR3 is 15 amino acids long. CDR3 sequence reads: CVSSSRTGGFETQYF. The CDR3 region has the DNA TGTGTCAGTAGTTCCAGGACAGGGGGTTTCGAGACCCAGTACTTC.

This clonotype was found a few times. This chain connects TRBV27 to TRBJ2-5; D possibly corresponds to TRBD1 (5 bases). Trimming removed 5 bases at V and 1 base at J, with 14 bases between. Germline V gene sequence: CDR1 MNHEY, CDR2 SMNVEV (reference sequence). The CDR3 has 15 amino acids. The DNA for the CDR3 is TGTGCCAGCAGTCCCAACTGGGGCGTCCAAGAGACCCAGTACTTC. Translated: CASSPNWGVQETQYF.

The V and J genes are TRBV28 and TRBJ1-2; D gene unclear. V was clipped by 7 bases and J by 5 bases, with 14 bases between them. The CDR3 loop spans 13 amino acids. The germline V gene has CDR1 MDHEN and CDR2 SYDVKM. The CDR3 coding sequence is TGTGCCAGCACCCAAGACACGGGGTATGGCTACACCTTC. Amino acids: CASTQDTGYGYTF.

The chain is built from TRBV5-8 and TRBJ2-1; no clear D gene. The CDR3 sequence is 13 residues long. V was trimmed by 2 bases and J by 10 bases, leaving 13 bases between them. CDR1 SGHTS and CDR2 YDEGEE come from the germline V gene. CDR3 protein: CASSFVGSREQFF. The CDR3, as DNA: TGTGCCAGCAGCTTTGTGGGGTCCCGGGAGCAGTTCTTC.

The chain has TRBV5-4 and TRBJ2-7; 8 nucleotides line up with TRBD1. From germline, CDR1 is SGHNT and CDR2 YYREEE (reference sequence). CDR3 length: 15 amino acids. After removal of 0 bases from V and 5 bases from J, the junction contained 7 bases not matched to a gene. CDR3 protein: CASSLAGQGANEQYF. CDR3 DNA sequence: TGTGCCAGCAGCTTGGCCGGGCAGGGGGCCAACGAGCAGTACTTC.

The sample holds a few counts of this clonotype. This sequence joins TRBV4-3 and TRBJ2-6; D gene uncertain. Germline V gene data show CDR1 as LGHNA and CDR2 as YSLEER. The CDR3 totals 14 residues. Between the trimmed V and J ends, which lost 4 bases and 1 base, there was a span of 5 bases. The CDR3 DNA reads TGCGCCAGCAGCCGCGCTTCTGGGGCCAACGTCCTGACTTTC. It yields the protein CASSRASGANVLTF.

This chain connects TRBV6-6 to TRBJ2-1; D possibly matches TRBD1 or TRBD2 (5 bases each). The CDR3 loop spans 12 amino acids. Between the trimmed V and J ends, which lost 5 bases and 10 bases, there was a span of 12 bases. The germline V gene encodes CDR1 MNHNY and CDR2 SVGAGI (reference sequence). This CDR3 is CASSNTWGEQFF. Written as DNA, the CDR3 is TGTGCCAGCAGTAACACCTGGGGGGAGCAGTTCTTC.

The V call is TRBV7-9, the J call TRBJ2-7, with TRBD1 identical over 7 bases. The CDR3 totals 15 residues. CDR1 and CDR2 (germline): SEHNR, FQNEAQ (reference sequence). J lost 4 bases, V lost 5 bases, and 11 bases had no gene match. The CDR3 loop reads CASSPGTASWYEQYF. The CDR3 DNA reads TGTGCCAGCAGCCCAGGGACAGCCTCTTGGTACGAGCAGTACTTC.

The chain carries TRBV19 and TRBJ2-4, with TRBD2 identical over 10 bases. V lost 3 bases, J lost 1 base, and 12 bases stayed unmatched. Germline V gene data show CDR1 as LNHDA and CDR2 as SQIVND (reference sequence). This CDR3 has 19 amino acids. The CDR3 is CASSINVASGSRAKNIQYF. In DNA form, the CDR3 reads TGTGCCAGTAGTATTAATGTGGCTAGCGGGAGTAGGGCCAAAAACATTCAGTACTTC.

The chain uses TRBV20-1 and TRBJ2-3; 9 nucleotides agree with TRBD2. The germline V gene encodes CDR1 DFQATT and CDR2 SNEGSKA (reference sequence). V lost 6 bases and J lost 4; bases outside the gene matches: 5. CDR3 length: 13 residues. The CDR3 sequence is CSAGAGGSDTQYF. The CDR3 nucleotides are TGCAGTGCAGGGGCGGGAGGGTCAGATACGCAGTATTTT.

The CDR3 DNA is TGTGCCAGCAGGGGAATGGCGAGTGGAGTTTACGAGCAGTACTTC. Protein sequence: CASRGMASGVYEQYF. This chain connects TRBV7-6 to TRBJ2-7; D is ambiguous. The CDR3 covers 15 residues. Trimming shortened V by 6 bases and J by 4 bases, and 19 bases separated the two germline ends. Germline-derived CDR1 and CDR2 are SGHVS and FNYEAQ.

The chain uses TRBV27 and TRBJ1-5, with D unresolved. The V gene's germline CDR1 is MNHEY and CDR2 SMNVEV (reference sequence). Trimming cost V 6 bases and J 7 bases, with 13 bases left between them. The CDR3 spans 13 residues. This CDR3 reads CASSLGVGQPQHF. Here the CDR3 DNA reads TGTGCCAGCAGCCTTGGGGTCGGACAGCCCCAGCATTTT.

This clonotype counts as medium-sized. The V and J genes are TRBV7-6 and TRBJ2-3; 13 nucleotides agree with TRBD2. CDR3 length equals 16 residues. The V segment lost 3 bases and the J segment 1 base; nucleotides outside the gene matches: 1. The germline gives CDR1 SGHVS, CDR2 FNYEAQ. CDR3 nucleotides: TGTGCCAGCAGCTTTGGACTAGCGGGAGGCACAGATACGCAGTATTTT. Amino acid sequence: CASSFGLAGGTDTQYF.

The rearrangement links TRBV6-2 or TRBV6-3 to TRBJ1-2; 7 bases are a match to TRBD1. The trim removed 5 bases at V and 7 bases at J, leaving 10 bases unmatched. CDR3 length: 14 residues. Germline V gene lookup returns CDR1 MNHEY and CDR2 SVGEGT. The CDR3 DNA is TGTGCCAGCAGTACGCTACAGGGGCCTCTTGGCTACACCTTC. This translates into CASSTLQGPLGYTF.